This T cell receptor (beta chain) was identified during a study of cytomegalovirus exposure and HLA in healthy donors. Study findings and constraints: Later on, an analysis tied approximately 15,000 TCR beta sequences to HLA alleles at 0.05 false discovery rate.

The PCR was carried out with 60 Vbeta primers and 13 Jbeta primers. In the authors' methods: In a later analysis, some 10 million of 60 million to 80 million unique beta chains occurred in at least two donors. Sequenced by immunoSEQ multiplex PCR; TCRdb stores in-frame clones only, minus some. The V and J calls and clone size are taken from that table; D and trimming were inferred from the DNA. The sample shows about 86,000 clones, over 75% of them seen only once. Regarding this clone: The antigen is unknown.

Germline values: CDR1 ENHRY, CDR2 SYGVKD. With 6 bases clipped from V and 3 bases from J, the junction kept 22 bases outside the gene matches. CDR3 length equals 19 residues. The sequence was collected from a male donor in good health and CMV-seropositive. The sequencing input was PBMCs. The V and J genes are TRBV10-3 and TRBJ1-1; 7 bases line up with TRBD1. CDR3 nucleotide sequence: TGTGCCATCAGAACACAACAGGGGTCCGGGAGATACGGGGACACTGAAGCTTTCTTT. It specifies CAIRTQQGSGRYGDTEAFF.